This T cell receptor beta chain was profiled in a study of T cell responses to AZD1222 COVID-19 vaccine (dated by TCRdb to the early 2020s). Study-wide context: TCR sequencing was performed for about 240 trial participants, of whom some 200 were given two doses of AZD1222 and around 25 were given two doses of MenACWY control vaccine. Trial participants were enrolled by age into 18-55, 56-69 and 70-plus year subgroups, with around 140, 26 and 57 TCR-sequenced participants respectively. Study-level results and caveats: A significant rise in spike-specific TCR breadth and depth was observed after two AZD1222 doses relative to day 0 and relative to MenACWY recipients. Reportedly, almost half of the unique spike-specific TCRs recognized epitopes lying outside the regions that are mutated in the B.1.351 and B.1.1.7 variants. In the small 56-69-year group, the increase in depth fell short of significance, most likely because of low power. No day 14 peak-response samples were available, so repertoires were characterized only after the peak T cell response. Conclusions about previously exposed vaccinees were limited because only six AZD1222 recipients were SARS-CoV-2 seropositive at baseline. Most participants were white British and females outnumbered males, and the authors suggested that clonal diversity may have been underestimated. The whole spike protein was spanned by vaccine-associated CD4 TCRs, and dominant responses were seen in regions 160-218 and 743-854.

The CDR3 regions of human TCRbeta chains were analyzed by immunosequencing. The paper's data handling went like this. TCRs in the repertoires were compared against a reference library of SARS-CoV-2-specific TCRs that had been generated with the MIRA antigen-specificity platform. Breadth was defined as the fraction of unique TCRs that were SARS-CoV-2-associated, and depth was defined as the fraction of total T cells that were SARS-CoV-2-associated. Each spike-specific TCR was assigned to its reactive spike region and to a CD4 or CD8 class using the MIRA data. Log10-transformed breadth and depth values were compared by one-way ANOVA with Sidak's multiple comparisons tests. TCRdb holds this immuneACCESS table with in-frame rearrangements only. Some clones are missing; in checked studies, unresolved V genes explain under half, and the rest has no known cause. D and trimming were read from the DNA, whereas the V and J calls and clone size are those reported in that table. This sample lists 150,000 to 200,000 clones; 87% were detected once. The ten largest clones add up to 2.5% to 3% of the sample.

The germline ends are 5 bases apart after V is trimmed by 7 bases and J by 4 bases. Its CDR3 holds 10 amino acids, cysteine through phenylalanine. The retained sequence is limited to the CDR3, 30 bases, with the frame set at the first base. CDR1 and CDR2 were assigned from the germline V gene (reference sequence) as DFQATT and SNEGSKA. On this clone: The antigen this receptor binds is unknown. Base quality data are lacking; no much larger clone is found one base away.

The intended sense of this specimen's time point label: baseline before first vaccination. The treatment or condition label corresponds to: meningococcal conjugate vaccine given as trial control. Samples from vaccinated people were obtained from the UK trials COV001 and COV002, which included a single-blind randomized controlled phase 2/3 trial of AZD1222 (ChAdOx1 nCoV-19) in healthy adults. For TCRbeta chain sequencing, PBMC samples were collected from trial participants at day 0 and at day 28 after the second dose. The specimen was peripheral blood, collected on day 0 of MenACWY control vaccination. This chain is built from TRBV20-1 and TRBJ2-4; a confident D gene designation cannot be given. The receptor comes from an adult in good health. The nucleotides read TGCAGTGTTGGTAAAAACATTCAGTACTTC. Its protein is CSVGKNIQYF.